This note documents a single T cell receptor beta chain sequence. No antigen is known for it. Nothing much larger sits one base from this clone, and base qualities are not available. The sample comes from a study of human T cells and chemical hapten exposure (TCRdb year 2021). Turning to the overall study: For sensitization, 2% DPC in acetone was applied to a roughly 2 cm by roughly 2 cm area of upper inner arm skin. For TCR sequencing, blood came from 25 to 35 alopecia patients at anywhere from one to four time points (pre-sensitization, 2, 6 and 24 weeks). Libraries were pooled for sequencing, and variation in per-sample TCR yields was attributed mainly to small differences in library volumes within the pool. The mostly female patient cohort included alopecia areata with under or over 50% scalp involvement, alopecia totalis and alopecia universalis. Patch testing was done on the upper back using Finn chambers containing 0.01% DPC, and results were scored after 6 days according to International Contact Dermatitis Research Group standards. Throughout the approximately 25-week study period, patients were also given weekly therapeutic DPC doses on the scalp. This study followed changes in the peripheral blood TCR repertoire in vivo during primary and secondary sensitization of alopecia patients to the hapten diphenylcyclopropenone (DPC). Blood samples were taken from patients before sensitization (week 0) and then at 2, 6 and about 24 weeks after DPC sensitization.

The research as a whole found: Repeated subsampling changed both the strength of the expansion versus patch-test correlation and the threshold at which the correlation became significant. Significantly more large CDR3 similarity clusters were formed by expanded TCRs than by pre-sensitization or healthy control sets, consistent with antigen-driven responses. DPC sensitization did not change how many TCRs were above 1 in 1000 frequency, and no evidence was found of alterations in global repertoire structure. Patch test score was positively correlated with the number of PT1 expanded TCRs, with significance at thresholds 8, 16 and 32 but not at 4. All patients had alopecia, a presumed autoimmune disease, so their immune response might differ from that of healthy individuals.

Libraries were constructed by RACE. The instrument was a NextSeq 500. During library preparation, unique molecular identifiers were attached to individual cDNA molecules so that TCRs could be counted quantitatively and reproducibly. From each blood RNA sample, both TCR alpha and TCR beta chains were sequenced. As for the original processing: The median number of TCRs per sample was some 100,000, ranging from about 20,000 to 700,000. The Decombinator software suite was used to annotate the V, J and CDR3 of the TCR reads. For the PS versus PT1 abundance plots, all samples were subsampled to the same number of TCRs (28,000). TCRs were defined as expanded if absent before sensitization and observed at least eight times at the 2-week time point. The public sequencing data were trimmed at Q25 with fastp and processed into clonotypes with MiXCR by TCRdb, which kept only in-frame beta chains. Rows matching on CDR3 protein sequence are summarized as one entry with the most common DNA and genes. TCRdb, not the original authors, processed these V and J calls. This sample comprises just over 95,000 distinct CDR3 sequences, 25% to 30% of them detected only once. The top ten clonotypes cover about 9.4% of the sample.

The time point label of this sample denotes: patch test 3, about 24 weeks after DPC sensitization. Interpreted using the paper, the treatment or condition label stands for: therapeutic diphenylcyclopropenone sensitization with weekly scalp DPC. At each patch-test visit, blood was drawn before the patch test was applied. Patients were eligible if aged 18 to 70, diagnosed with alopecia and judged suitable for DPC therapy, and pregnant patients were excluded. Total RNA was extracted from unfractionated whole blood that had been collected in Tempus Blood RNA tubes. From the germline V gene, CDR1 is MDHEN and CDR2 is SYDVKM. V is pruned by 4 bases and J by 4 bases, leaving 5 bases of the junction without a gene match. Spanning cysteine to phenylalanine, the CDR3 consists of 15 amino acids. The kept DNA is CDR3 alone, 45 bases in frame from the first base.

This clonotype was sampled from a man in his forties with alopecia areata. Some clones in this sample may be carry-over from other donors' samples. Sample: whole blood, taken in connection with sensitization to the hapten diphenylcyclopropenone (DPC). The chain was built from TRBV28 and TRBJ2-3; 10 middle bases align to TRBD2. At the DNA level, the sequence is TGTGCCAGCAGTTCCGGGACTAGCGCGGCAGATACGCAGTATTTT. This yields the protein CASSSGTSAADTQYF.